This entry concerns a single TCR beta chain. Its antigen remains undetermined. There are no base qualities to consult, and no much larger clone falls within one base. This record comes from a study of cytomegalovirus exposure and HLA in healthy donors (dated by TCRdb to 2015 to 2018). About the study as a whole: According to a later analysis, the 120 or so validation repertoires were produced on the same platform as the 700 or so repertoires of the first cohort. The aim of the study was to test whether cataloging public T cell receptors could identify signatures of past pathogen exposure. In addition to the first cohort of 500 to 850 subjects, a separate validation cohort of approximately 110 different subjects was used. The study combined high-throughput TCR immunosequencing, statistical association of individual TCRs with disease status, and machine learning to predict cytomegalovirus infection status.

Taken from the germline V gene (reference sequence), the CDR1 and CDR2 loops are SGHKS and YYEKEE. V is cut by 3 bases and J by 2 bases, and the space between the germline ends is 18 bases. The cysteine opens and the phenylalanine closes a CDR3 of 16 amino acids. Only the CDR3 DNA is retained, 48 bases long and in frame from the first base. Library prep was done by the immunoSEQ multiplex PCR assay. Processing in the source paper ran as follows. A statistical classification framework was built for diagnosing cytomegalovirus status from the catalog of TCR beta chain sequences. What TCRdb holds here is the immuneACCESS table cut down to in-frame rearrangements. Part of the clones is not present; checked against another copy, under half of the missing clones reflect an unresolved V gene, and the others are unexplained. That table is the source of V, J and clone size, and D and trimming were worked out from the DNA. In all, the sample holds about 360,000 clones, and around 86% of those were seen once. The ten most abundant clones make up 0.83% of the sample.

The investigation overall reported the following: Subsequent analysis determined that TCRs grouped into clusters in the first cohort also showed a tendency toward co-occurrence across the 90 to 150 validation repertoires, and approximately 94% of cluster scores exceeded 0. The authors suggested that the approach could potentially be generalized to other disease states and immunological phenotypes. The classifier was reported to diagnose cytomegalovirus status with high specificity and sensitivity in both the original cohort and the validation cohort. A few of the identified cytomegalovirus-associated TCR beta chains were confirmed in vitro to be specific for cytomegalovirus antigens. A later analysis lacked HLA typing for the validation cohort, so it scored co-occurrence in that cohort across all 110 or so repertoires. A total of fewer than 200 TCR beta chains were listed by the study as associated with cytomegalovirus. Across donors, most TCR sequences were observed very rarely, whereas some public TCRs were present in many individuals.

The donors belonged to the validation cohort of around 110 subjects, which was separate from the 666-subject first cohort. The chain couples TRBV5-5 to TRBJ2-7, with a weak D call of TRBD2 (7 bases match). The sequencing sample was made of PBMCs. This clonotype was sampled from a woman between 18 and 29 years old in good health and CMV-seronegative. This receptor carries the CDR3 CASSSPEGGIPYEQYF. The DNA reads as follows: TGTGCCAGCAGCTCACCAGAGGGGGGGATACCCTACGAGCAGTACTTC.